Below, 25 T cell receptor beta chains from the same sample are listed, as sequenced in a study of T-cell reconstitution after alpha-beta-depleted transplantation in children. Preparation of the TCRbeta library was carried out with unique molecular identifiers. TCRdb re-called the PCR reads with MiXCR, one entry per CDR3 protein. There are more than 450,000 distinct CDR3 sequences in the sample; about 18% occur only once, and over 3% lies in the top ten. The sequences come from PBMCs from the stem cell graft donor, collected from the stem cell graft. The source is a human donor who donated a stem cell graft to a child with acute lymphoblastic leukemia.

The CDR3 reads CASSLRGSARYF. The DNA of the CDR3 is TGTGCCAGCAGCTTACGAGGGTCGGCGAGGTATTTT. The V call is TRBV7-8, the J call TRBJ2-3; maybe TRBD2 (5 bases). This CDR3 has 12 residues. The V end was cut by 2 bases, the J end by 14 bases, with 14 bases between. Germline values: CDR1 SGHVS, CDR2 FQNEAQ.

This clonotype turned up a few times. The gene calls are TRBV29-1 and TRBJ1-2; 7 bases match TRBD1. The CDR3 is made up of 12 amino acids. CDR1 and CDR2 from the germline V gene are SQVTM and ANQGSEA. With 7 bases clipped from V and 1 base from J, the junction kept 3 bases outside the gene matches. DNA of the CDR3: TGCAGCGCGGGACAGATTAACTATGGCTACACCTTC. Residues: CSAGQINYGYTF. Looking up the rest from reference TRBV29-1 and TRBJ1-2 gives the full variable domain: SAVISQKPSRDICQRGTSLTIQCQVDSQVTMMFWYRQQPGQSLTLIATANQGSEATYESGFVIDKFPISRPNLTFSTLTVSNMSPEDSSIYLCSAGQINYGYTFGSGTRLTVV.

This clonotype was detected only a few times. The chain has TRBV7-9 and TRBJ2-5; 7 bases are shared with TRBD1. The CDR3 has 15 residues. J was trimmed by 2 bases and V by 4 bases; bases with no gene match: 7. Germline CDR1 is SEHNR and CDR2 is FQNEAQ (reference sequence). CDR3 sequence: CASSSGTEVQETQYF. In nucleotides, the CDR3 is TGTGCCAGCAGCTCCGGGACAGAAGTACAAGAGACCCAGTACTTC.

In this sample, this clonotype turned up a few times. V gene TRBV20-1 combines with J gene TRBJ2-5; D is unresolved. The CDR3 runs 14 residues. Trimming took 7 bases from V and 3 from J, leaving 18 bases between them. Germline V CDR1 and CDR2: DFQATT, SNEGSKA (reference sequence). The chain's CDR3 is CSGTAQIVEETQYF. Written as DNA, the CDR3 is TGCAGTGGCACGGCCCAGATAGTAGAAGAGACCCAGTACTTC.

This rearrangement joins TRBV5-1 to TRBJ1-1; D is unclear. Trimming stripped 2 bases from V and 4 bases from J, with 9 bases between. From germline, CDR1 is SGHRS and CDR2 YFSETQ. The CDR3 has 13 residues. CDR3 coding DNA: TGCGCCAGCAGCTTCCGCAGTTCCACTGAAGCTTTCTTT. Its translation: CASSFRSSTEAFF.

A few counts support this clonotype. The J gene is TRBJ2-7, the V gene TRBV10-3; 8 nucleotides align to TRBD1. The CDR3 is made up of 15 amino acids. Trimming at V came to 5 bases and at J to 1 base, leaving 7 bases not matched to a gene. Germline loops: CDR1 ENHRY, CDR2 SYGVKD. This chain's CDR3 is CAISSTGGPSYEQYF. CDR3 in DNA: TGTGCCATCAGTAGTACAGGGGGGCCTTCCTACGAGCAGTACTTC.

The chain recombines TRBV5-1 with TRBJ2-7, with D possibly matching TRBD1 (5 bases). V lost 4 bases and J lost 2, with 13 bases in between. CDR3 length equals 14 residues. CDR1 SGHRS and CDR2 YFSETQ come from the germline V gene. The CDR3: CASSLQQATYEQYF. The CDR3 region has the DNA TGCGCCAGCAGCCTCCAACAGGCAACCTACGAGCAGTACTTC.

This clonotype was seen many times. This sequence joins TRBV29-1 and TRBJ2-3, with 9 bases matching TRBD2. Trimming cost V 2 bases and J 8 bases; bases outside gene matches: 11. Germline-derived CDR1 and CDR2 are SQVTM and ANQGSEA. The CDR3 contains 15 residues. The CDR3 loop is CSVEFLREGRGTQYF. The CDR3 bases are TGCAGCGTTGAATTCTTGCGGGAGGGCCGGGGTACGCAGTATTTT.

The chain has TRBV12-3 or TRBV12-4 and TRBJ2-1; no definite D call. V lost 7 bases and J lost 1, with 14 bases in between. This CDR3 has 15 amino acids. The CDR3 sequence is CASILGFISYNEQFF. The CDR3 nucleotides are TGTGCCAGCATCTTAGGGTTCATTTCCTACAATGAGCAGTTCTTC.

This clonotype was seen more than once but under ten times. The chain recombines TRBV20-1 with TRBJ2-1, with D hard to call. The germline CDR1 and CDR2 sequences are DFQATT and SNEGSKA (reference sequence). V lost 2 bases and J lost 4, with 12 bases in between. The CDR3 is 14 amino acids. The CDR3 DNA is TGCAGTGCTAGAACGACGAACTATTACAATGAGCAGTTCTTC. As protein: CSARTTNYYNEQFF.

This clonotype was observed once. The chain joins TRBV6-6 to TRBJ1-1; D is possibly TRBD1 (5 bases). The germline gives CDR1 MNHNY, CDR2 SVGAGI (reference sequence). Trimming stripped 0 bases from V and 5 bases from J, with 7 bases between. This CDR3 region has 13 residues. The CDR3 region has the DNA TGTGCCAGCAGTTACTCGAAGGGGACTGAAGCTTTCTTT. As protein: CASSYSKGTEAFF.

The chain uses TRBV9 and TRBJ2-6; 8 nucleotides line up with TRBD1. V lost 3 bases to trimming and J lost 7 bases; unmatched junction nucleotides: 3. Germline V gene sequence: CDR1 SGDLS, CDR2 YYNGEE. The CDR3 is 14 residues long. In DNA, the CDR3 is TGTGCCAGCAGCGCCGGACAGGGCGCCAACGTCCTGACTTTC. Encoded protein: CASSAGQGANVLTF. Filled out from reference TRBV9 and TRBJ2-6, the complete variable domain reads DSGVTQTPKHLITATGQRVTLRCSPRSGDLSVYWYQQSLDQGLQFLIQYYNGEERAKGNILERFSAQQFPDLHSELNLSSLELGDSALYFCASSAGQGANVLTFGAGSRLTVL.

This clonotype was counted a few times. The chain is built from TRBV20-1 and TRBJ2-1; D remains ambiguous. Trimming cost V 3 bases and J 1 base, with 13 bases left between them. CDR3 size: 15 residues. Germline CDR1 is DFQATT and CDR2 is SNEGSKA (reference sequence). The CDR3, as DNA: TGCAGTGCTAGGCTACGTTTTTTTTCCTACAATGAGCAGTTCTTC. It codes for CSARLRFFSYNEQFF.

This rearrangement joins TRBV5-1 to TRBJ1-5, with 8 bases matching TRBD1. Trimming cost V 1 base and J 4 bases; bases outside gene matches: 4. This CDR3 has 15 amino acids. Germline-derived CDR1 and CDR2 are SGHRS and YFSETQ. The CDR3 coding sequence is TGCGCCAGCAGCTTGTTTGGACAGGGTAATCAGCCCCAGCATTTT. Translating it yields CASSLFGQGNQPQHF.

The chain joins TRBV27 to TRBJ2-7, with D possibly being TRBD2 (5 bases). Germline assignment: CDR1 MNHEY and CDR2 SMNVEV (reference sequence). The V and J ends lost 2 bases and 7 bases respectively, with 12 bases between them. This CDR3 has 13 residues. The CDR3 DNA is TGTGCCAGCAGTTTAATAGGTTCGGGGGAGCAGTACTTC. It specifies CASSLIGSGEQYF.

This clonotype was detected only a few times. The chain has TRBV7-9 and TRBJ2-1, with D possibly being TRBD2 (5 bases). CDR1 and CDR2 from the germline V gene are SEHNR and FQNEAQ (reference sequence). V lost 4 bases, J lost 5 bases, and 15 bases lay in between. CDR3 size: 15 residues. CDR3: CASSSVFGMNNEQFF. In DNA, the CDR3 is TGTGCCAGCAGCTCCGTTTTCGGGATGAACAATGAGCAGTTCTTC.

This sequence joins TRBV13 and TRBJ1-3, with D possibly TRBD1 on 6 matching bases. The CDR3 spans 17 residues. The V end was cut by 4 bases, the J end by 0 bases, with 16 bases between. The germline V gene has CDR1 PRHDT and CDR2 FYEKMQ (reference sequence). In nucleotides, the CDR3 is TGTGCCAGCAGCTCAACGGACAGCTTCCACTCTGGAAACACCATATATTTT. It specifies CASSSTDSFHSGNTIYF.

This clonotype was detected a few times. This chain links TRBV19 with TRBJ2-1; 8 bases map to TRBD1. Trimming at V came to 6 bases and at J to 6 bases, leaving 25 bases not matched to a gene. This CDR3 has 20 amino acids. Germline loops: CDR1 LNHDA, CDR2 SQIVND (reference sequence). The CDR3 loop is CASSAHGGQAYFHDSNEQFF. CDR3 nucleotide sequence: TGTGCCAGTAGCGCCCATGGGGGACAGGCGTATTTCCATGACTCCAATGAGCAGTTCTTC.

The chain carries TRBV10-2 and TRBJ1-2; no definite D call. The V gene lost 0 bases and the J gene lost 8 bases, with 13 bases spanning the gap. Germline CDR1 reads WSHSY; CDR2 reads SAAADI. There are 14 residues in the CDR3. The CDR3 region has the DNA TGCGCCAGCAGTGAGTCAAGACCGACGGAAGGCTACACCTTC. It specifies CASSESRPTEGYTF.

This clonotype was seen a few times. The chain has TRBV5-1 and TRBJ2-7, with 7 bases identical to TRBD2. Trimming took 4 bases from V and 2 from J; bases not matched to a gene: 12. CDR1 and CDR2 from the germline V gene are SGHRS and YFSETQ. CDR3 length equals 16 residues. CDR3 DNA: TGCGCCAGCAGCCAGGGAACTTGGGGAGGGACCTACGAGCAGTACTTC. Its protein product is CASSQGTWGGTYEQYF.

This chain connects TRBV5-6 to TRBJ1-2; the match to TRBD1 covers 8 bases. Germline V CDR1 and CDR2: SGHDT, YYEEEE. After removal of 0 bases from V and 8 bases from J, the junction contained 6 bases not matched to a gene. The CDR3 has 14 amino acids. In nucleotides, the CDR3 is TGTGCCAGCAGCTTGGCCAGGGGGCAGCCCGGCTACACCTTC. Encoded protein: CASSLARGQPGYTF.

This chain links TRBV9 with TRBJ2-1; D might be TRBD2 (5 bases). Germline CDR1 is SGDLS and CDR2 is YYNGEE. V dropped 1 base and J dropped 6 bases, with 11 bases sitting between them. This CDR3 has 14 residues. Here the CDR3 reads CASSVSPGTNEQFF. DNA of the CDR3: TGTGCCAGCAGCGTATCCCCGGGAACCAATGAGCAGTTCTTC.

This clonotype was observed at least ten times. The chain carries TRBV15 and TRBJ2-3; the match to TRBD1 covers 9 bases. Germline V lookup: CDR1 LNHNV, CDR2 YYDKDF (reference sequence). The CDR3 spans 17 residues. Trimming removed 0 bases from V and 5 bases from J; junction bases left unmatched: 9. CDR3 in DNA: TGTGCCACCAGCAGAGATGGAGCCGGGACAGGGCTAGATACGCAGTATTTT. Residues: CATSRDGAGTGLDTQYF. Variable domain in full (rest from reference TRBV15 and TRBJ2-3): DAMVIQNPRYQVTQFGKPVTLSCSQTLNHNVMYWYQQKSSQAPKLLFHYYDKDFNNEADTPDNFQSRRPNTSFCFLDIRSPGLGDTAMYLCATSRDGAGTGLDTQYFGPGTRLTVL.

This rearrangement joins TRBV20-1 to TRBJ2-3, with 14 bases lining up with TRBD2. The germline V gene encodes CDR1 DFQATT and CDR2 SNEGSKA (reference sequence). V shed 5 bases and J 3 bases; nucleotides not matched to a gene: 7. The CDR3 runs 16 residues. The CDR3 DNA reads as TGCAGTGCTTCGACTAGCGGGGGGGGCTTAACAGATACGCAGTATTTT. Translated: CSASTSGGGLTDTQYF.

The V gene is TRBV5-1, the J gene TRBJ2-7; possibly TRBD1 for D (5 bases). The CDR3 has 16 residues. The germline V and J ends were trimmed by 0 bases and 3 bases, with 16 bases remaining between them. The germline V gene has CDR1 SGHRS and CDR2 YFSETQ. For the CDR3, the DNA is TGCGCCAGCAGCTTGGGAACGGTTTGGGGCCGCTACGAGCAGTACTTC. Protein: CASSLGTVWGRYEQYF.